The clone carrying this T cell receptor beta chain was found many times. In TCRdb, the 5' RACE reads were re-called with MiXCR into one record per CDR3 protein. The sample shows roughly 49,000 distinct CDR3 sequences, roughly 14% of them seen only once. Trimming left V 4 bases short and J 3 bases short, with 10 bases between. The CDR3 has 14 residues. Germline lookup yields CDR1 MGHDK and CDR2 SYGVNS. The sample originates from a study of neurological immune-mediated disorders. Time point described: longitudinal time-point 2. Input material: PBMCs. The J gene is TRBJ1-5, the V gene TRBV25-1, with D possibly matching TRBD1 (5 bases). The sequence was obtained from a male donor with HTLV-1-associated myelopathy (HAM/TSP). The CDR3 reads CASSAVRDNQPQHF. CDR3 bases: TGTGCCAGCAGTGCTGTCAGGGACAATCAGCCCCAGCATTTT.